These 28 T cell receptor beta chains came from one sample sequenced in a study of shared clonotypes between healthy human individuals. Sequencing was performed with immunoSEQ multiplex PCR; in TCRdb, only in-frame clones are kept and a portion is missing. The profile covers about 1,800,000 clones, with approximately 95% appearing a single time and approximately 1.2% taken by the ten largest. CD45RO-negative cells were positively selected for CCR7, leaving out terminally differentiated effector memory CD45RA+ cells. Sequenced input: naive CD8+ T cells sorted from blood. The receptors come from a man younger than 35 in good health.

CDR3 protein: CATSLDSNQPQHF. CDR3 in DNA: TGTGCCACCAGCTTGGATAGCAATCAGCCCCAGCATTTT. This chain uses TRBV15 with TRBJ1-5, with unresolved D. This CDR3 is built from 13 residues. The germline V gene encodes CDR1 LNHNV and CDR2 YYDKDF (reference sequence). The V and J ends lost 5 bases and 0 bases respectively, with 5 bases between them.

The genes are TRBV27 and TRBJ2-6; D perhaps matches TRBD2 (7 bases). Trimming took 5 bases from V and 0 from J, leaving 17 bases between them. In germline, CDR1 is MNHEY, CDR2 SMNVEV (reference sequence). The CDR3 runs to 18 residues. The CDR3 coding sequence is TGTGCCAGCAGTACTAGGACGGGGGGCCCCTCTGGGGCCAACGTCCTGACTTTC. Encoded protein: CASSTRTGGPSGANVLTF. Looking up the rest from reference TRBV27 and TRBJ2-6 gives the full variable domain: EAQVTQNPRYLITVTGKKLTVTCSQNMNHEYMSWYRQDPGLGLRQIYYSMNVEVTDKGDVPEGYKVSRKEKRNFPLILESPSPNQTSLYFCASSTRTGGPSGANVLTFGAGSRLTVL.

The rearrangement links TRBV2 to TRBJ2-7; TRBD2 matches at 7 bases. Germline CDR1 and CDR2: SNHLY and FYNNEI. This CDR3 spans 14 amino acids. V shed 6 bases, J shed 3 bases, and the junction held 8 bases outside the gene matches. The CDR3 loop is CASSHGLVHYEQYF. CDR3 coding DNA: TGTGCCAGCAGCCACGGACTAGTGCACTACGAGCAGTACTTC.

The chain uses TRBV10-2 and TRBJ2-3; tentatively, D is TRBD2 (7 bases). Trimming cost V 3 bases and J 8 bases, with 12 bases left between them. The CDR3 loop spans 13 amino acids. Germline V gene lookup returns CDR1 WSHSY and CDR2 SAAADI. CDR3 sequence: CASSEGGGGTQYF. The CDR3 nucleotides are TGCGCCAGCAGTGAAGGGGGGGGAGGTACGCAGTATTTT.

The chain has TRBV11-2 and TRBJ2-7; D gene uncertain. The CDR3 spans 14 residues. The germline V gene encodes CDR1 SGHAT and CDR2 FQNNGV. Trimming removed 1 base at V and 3 bases at J, with 10 bases between. The CDR3 sequence is CASSLGSWDYEQYF. The CDR3 coding sequence is TGTGCCAGCAGCTTAGGTTCTTGGGACTACGAGCAGTACTTC.

The chain joins TRBV19 to TRBJ2-1; 8 bases fit TRBD1. There are 15 residues in the CDR3. CDR1 is LNHDA and CDR2 is SQIVND in the germline V gene (reference sequence). The ends lost 3 bases at V and 7 bases at J; junction bases unmatched: 8. CDR3 residues: CASSIAAGGGNEQFF. The CDR3, as DNA: TGTGCCAGTAGTATCGCGGCAGGGGGCGGGAATGAGCAGTTCTTC.

The chain uses TRBV30 and TRBJ2-3; D is perhaps TRBD1 (6 bases). V lost 0 bases and J lost 1, with 11 bases in between. CDR1 is GTSNPN and CDR2 is SVGIG in the germline V gene (reference sequence). CDR3 length equals 15 residues. In DNA, the CDR3 is TGTGCCTGGAGTGTCAAAGGGGGTGGCACAGATACGCAGTATTTT. Residues: CAWSVKGGGTDTQYF.

This clone has just a few counts. This sequence joins TRBV4-1 and TRBJ1-6; D remains ambiguous. Germline V gene data show CDR1 as MGHRA and CDR2 as YSYEKL. Trimming took 1 base from V and 5 from J, leaving 6 bases between them. The CDR3 covers 14 residues. CDR3 residues: CASSQGADNSPLHF. CDR3 nucleotide sequence: TGCGCCAGCAGCCAAGGGGCCGATAATTCACCCCTCCACTTT.

This chain links TRBV29-1 with TRBJ1-5; D is perhaps TRBD1 (5 bases). Germline V gene sequence: CDR1 SQVTM, CDR2 ANQGSEA. V lost 4 bases, J lost 5 bases, and 9 bases lay in between. The CDR3 has 12 residues. CDR3 loop: CSVGEGHQPQHF. The CDR3 coding sequence is TGCAGCGTTGGAGAGGGACATCAGCCCCAGCATTTT.

The chain carries TRBV6-4 and TRBJ2-3; D is perhaps TRBD2 (5 bases). Germline values: CDR1 MRHNA, CDR2 SNTAGT. The CDR3 loop spans 16 amino acids. With 0 bases removed from V and 0 bases from J, the gap between germline ends came to 10 bases. DNA for the CDR3: TGTGCCAGCAGTGACTCGGCAGGACTTAGCACAGATACGCAGTATTTT. It yields the protein CASSDSAGLSTDTQYF.

This chain joins TRBV30 and TRBJ1-1; tentative D call: TRBD1 (5 bases). Trimming shortened V by 7 bases and J by 5 bases, and 14 bases separated the two germline ends. Per germline, CDR1 GTSNPN and CDR2 SVGIG (reference sequence). This CDR3 has 12 amino acids. The CDR3 region is CASEGSGTEAFF. CDR3 DNA: TGTGCCTCGGAGGGGAGTGGAACTGAAGCTTTCTTT. The entire variable domain, with the rest obtained from reference TRBV30 and TRBJ1-1, is as follows: SQTIHQWPATLVQPVGSPLSLECTVEGTSNPNLYWYRQAAGRGLQLLFYSVGIGQISSEVPQNLSASRPQDRQFILSSKKLLLSDSGFYLCASEGSGTEAFFGQGTRLTVV.

The rearrangement uses TRBV5-8 and TRBJ1-2; 8 positions match TRBD1. This CDR3 region has 14 residues. CDR1 SGHTS and CDR2 YDEGEE come from the germline V gene. The V segment lost 1 base and the J segment 2 bases; nucleotides outside the gene matches: 1. CDR3: CASSLRTGNYGYTF. The CDR3 DNA sequence: TGTGCCAGCAGCTTGCGGACAGGGAACTATGGCTACACCTTC.

This chain uses TRBV5-8 with TRBJ2-5; D call uncertain. Deletions cut 6 bases from V and 5 bases from J, with 23 bases between. The CDR3 length is 16 residues. Germline CDR1 reads SGHTS; CDR2 reads YDEGEE. CDR3 in amino acids: CASTQPGLPARETQYF. The CDR3 DNA sequence: TGTGCCAGCACCCAGCCGGGCCTCCCGGCTAGGGAGACCCAGTACTTC.

The V and J genes are TRBV5-4 and TRBJ2-5; D is unclear. CDR3 length: 13 residues. Per germline, CDR1 SGHNT and CDR2 YYREEE (reference sequence). V gave up 1 base and J gave up 4 bases, with 8 bases separating them. The CDR3 nucleotides read TGTGCCAGCAGCTTGTGGGGAACAGAGACCCAGTACTTC. Its translation: CASSLWGTETQYF.

The CDR3 loop reads CASRYSGDSSYEQYF. The CDR3 DNA sequence: TGTGCCAGCCGGTATAGCGGAGACAGCTCCTACGAGCAGTACTTC. The chain links TRBV27 to TRBJ2-7; tentative D call: TRBD2 (6 bases). Between the trimmed V and J ends, which lost 8 bases and 0 bases, there was a span of 17 bases. Germline V gives CDR1 MNHEY, CDR2 SMNVEV (reference sequence). The CDR3 has 15 residues.

The genes are TRBV27 and TRBJ2-7; tentatively, D is TRBD1 (5 bases). The CDR3 covers 15 residues. CDR1 MNHEY and CDR2 SMNVEV come from the germline V gene (reference sequence). Deletions cut 6 bases from V and 0 bases from J, with 15 bases between. CDR3: CASSDQGPLSYEQYF. CDR3 nucleotide sequence: TGTGCCAGCAGCGACCAGGGCCCCCTCTCCTACGAGCAGTACTTC.

About this clone itself: This CDR3 is also generated by other DNA sequences in the sample. The chain links TRBV5-6 to TRBJ2-7; D possibly uses TRBD1 or TRBD2 (5 bases each). The CDR3 covers 13 residues. Trimming removed 3 bases at V and 2 bases at J, with 9 bases between. Germline lookup yields CDR1 SGHDT and CDR2 YYEEEE. The CDR3 loop is CASSWGTTYEQYF. The CDR3 DNA is TGTGCCAGCAGCTGGGGGACCACCTACGAGCAGTACTTC. The variable domain in full, completed from reference TRBV5-6 and TRBJ2-7, reads DAGVTQSPTHLIKTRGQQVTLRCSPKSGHDTVSWYQQALGQGPQFIFQYYEEEERQRGNFPDRFSGHQFPNYSSELNVNALLLGDSALYLCASSWGTTYEQYFGPGTRLTVT.

The chain recombines TRBV29-1 with TRBJ2-2, with no clear D. V dropped 2 bases and J dropped 5 bases, with 15 bases sitting between them. This CDR3 is 15 amino acids long. Germline values: CDR1 SQVTM, CDR2 ANQGSEA. For the CDR3, the DNA is TGCAGCGTTGAAAAGGCGGCAGTTGGTACCGGGGAGCTGTTTTTT. Translation: CSVEKAAVGTGELFF.

A remark on this clone: This CDR3 is also generated by other DNA sequences in the sample. The chain carries TRBV9 and TRBJ1-6; D remains unclear. Germline CDR1 SGDLS, CDR2 YYNGEE. V was pared by 2 bases and J by 7 bases, with 10 bases between. The length of the CDR3 is 14 residues. The CDR3 protein is CASSVSGGNSPLHF. The CDR3 nucleotides read TGTGCCAGCAGCGTGTCAGGCGGGAATTCACCCCTCCACTTT.

This clone was observed once. V usage is TRBV27 and J usage is TRBJ2-5; possible D gene TRBD2, 5 bases. CDR1 and CDR2 (germline): MNHEY, SMNVEV (reference sequence). Trimming shortened V by 6 bases and J by 5 bases, and 16 bases separated the two germline ends. The CDR3 extends over 14 amino acids. The CDR3 sequence is CASSLRTGGETQYF. CDR3 DNA: TGTGCCAGCAGCCTTCGGACTGGCGGGGAGACCCAGTACTTC.

V gene TRBV7-2 combines with J gene TRBJ1-1; 10 nucleotides match TRBD1. The CDR3 spans 17 residues. CDR1 SGHTA and CDR2 FQGNSA come from the germline V gene. V trimming: 4 bases; J trimming: 2 bases; junction bases outside the gene matches: 10. The CDR3 region has the DNA TGTGCCAGCAGCTCCTGGACAGGGGGAGCGGAAAACACTGAAGCTTTCTTT. This sequence encodes CASSSWTGGAENTEAFF.

The rearrangement uses TRBV19 and TRBJ1-2, with no clear D. The germline CDR1 and CDR2 sequences are LNHDA and SQIVND (reference sequence). Trimming stripped 3 bases from V and 4 bases from J, with 27 bases between. The CDR3 loop spans 19 amino acids. Here the CDR3 DNA reads TGTGCCAGTAGTATGCTGTTGAACAGAGAGGGAGAGTACCCCTATGGCTACACCTTC. Its translation is CASSMLLNREGEYPYGYTF.

The chain uses TRBV4-1 and TRBJ2-1; D is tentatively TRBD1 or TRBD2 (6 bases each). V was cut by 4 bases and J by 1 base, with 20 bases left in between. The germline CDR1 and CDR2 sequences are MGHRA and YSYEKL. The CDR3 sequence is 18 residues long. The CDR3 DNA reads TGCGCCAGCAGCCCAAGGGGGGTCCCCCTAGGATCCTACAATGAGCAGTTCTTC. This encodes CASSPRGVPLGSYNEQFF.

This clone appeared a single time. The J gene is TRBJ1-1, the V gene TRBV4-1; D possibly corresponds to TRBD1 (6 bases). V lost 2 bases and J lost 7, with 11 bases in between. This CDR3 has 13 amino acids. CDR1 is MGHRA, CDR2 YSYEKL, per germline. CDR3 sequence (DNA): TGCGCCAGCAGCCAAACAGGGAGTGATGAAGCTTTCTTT. Translation: CASSQTGSDEAFF.

The genes are TRBV2 and TRBJ2-7; TRBD2 aligns across 7 bases. This CDR3 contains 14 residues. The V segment lost 6 bases and the J segment 4 bases; nucleotides outside the gene matches: 9. Looked up from germline, CDR1 is SNHLY and CDR2 is FYNNEI. The CDR3 region is CASSVAGDLYEQYF. The CDR3 DNA follows: TGTGCCAGCAGCGTAGCGGGCGACCTATACGAGCAGTACTTC. The complete variable domain, with remaining parts taken from reference TRBV2 and TRBJ2-7, reads EPEVTQTPSHQVTQMGQEVILRCVPISNHLYFYWYRQILGQKVEFLVSFYNNEISEKSEIFDDQFSVERPDGSNFTLKIRSTKLEDSAMYFCASSVAGDLYEQYFGPGTRLTVT.

This chain links TRBV21-1 with TRBJ1-2; TRBD1 is taken as the D call from the table, unchecked against the DNA. TRBV21-1 is classified as a pseudogene. The CDR3 has 14 amino acids. Here the CDR3 DNA reads TGTGCCAGCAGGGAATGGAGGGGGCTCAAAGGCTACACCTTC. It encodes CASREWRGLKGYTF.

This chain links TRBV6-6 with TRBJ1-5; 7 bases agree with TRBD1. J was trimmed by 11 bases and V by 7 bases; bases with no gene match: 14. The CDR3 length is 14 residues. Germline lookup yields CDR1 MNHNY and CDR2 SVGAGI (reference sequence). CDR3 region: CASIAWDSDQAQHF. CDR3 DNA sequence: TGTGCCAGCATCGCGTGGGACAGCGATCAAGCCCAGCATTTT.

The chain links TRBV2 to TRBJ2-1; TRBD2 matches at 7 bases. Germline-derived CDR1 and CDR2 are SNHLY and FYNNEI. The V and J ends lost 4 bases and 0 bases, in that order; junction bases with no gene match: 12. This CDR3 is built from 18 residues. The DNA of the CDR3 is TGTGCCAGCAGTGTTTTGCTAGCGGACCCCCGCTCCTACAATGAGCAGTTCTTC. Translating it yields CASSVLLADPRSYNEQFF. Variable domain in full (rest from reference TRBV2 and TRBJ2-1): EPEVTQTPSHQVTQMGQEVILRCVPISNHLYFYWYRQILGQKVEFLVSFYNNEISEKSEIFDDQFSVERPDGSNFTLKIRSTKLEDSAMYFCASSVLLADPRSYNEQFFGPGTRLTVL.